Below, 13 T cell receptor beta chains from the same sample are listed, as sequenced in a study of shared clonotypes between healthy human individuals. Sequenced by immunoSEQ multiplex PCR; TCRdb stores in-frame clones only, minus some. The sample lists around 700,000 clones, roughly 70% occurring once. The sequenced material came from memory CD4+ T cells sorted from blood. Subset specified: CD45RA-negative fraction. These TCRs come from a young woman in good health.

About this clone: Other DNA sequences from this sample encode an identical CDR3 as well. DNA for the CDR3: TGCGCCAGCAGCTTGACTTCGGGAGGGTACAATGAGCAGTTCTTC. Its protein product is CASSLTSGGYNEQFF. V is TRBV5-1 and J is TRBJ2-1; 8 bases are shared with TRBD2. This CDR3 has 15 amino acids. Unmatched junction bases numbered 4, after V lost 1 base and J lost 4 bases. CDR1 is SGHRS, CDR2 YFSETQ, per germline. The variable domain in full, completed from reference TRBV5-1 and TRBJ2-1, reads KAGVTQTPRYLIKTRGQQVTLSCSPISGHRSVSWYQQTPGQGLQFLFEYFSETQRNKGNFPGRFSGRQFSNSRSEMNVSTLELGDSALYLCASSLTSGGYNEQFFGPGTRLTVL.

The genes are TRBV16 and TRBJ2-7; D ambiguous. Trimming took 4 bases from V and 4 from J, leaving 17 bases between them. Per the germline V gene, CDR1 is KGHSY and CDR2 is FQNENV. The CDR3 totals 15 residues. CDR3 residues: CASSPQAAAGYEQYF. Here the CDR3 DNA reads TGTGCCAGCAGCCCCCAGGCGGCGGCAGGATACGAGCAGTACTTC.

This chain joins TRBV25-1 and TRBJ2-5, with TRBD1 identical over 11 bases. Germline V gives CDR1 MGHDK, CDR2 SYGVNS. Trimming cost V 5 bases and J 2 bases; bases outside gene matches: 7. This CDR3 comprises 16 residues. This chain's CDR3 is CASSRFGQGAQETQYF. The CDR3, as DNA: TGTGCCAGCAGTCGGTTCGGACAGGGGGCTCAAGAGACCCAGTACTTC.

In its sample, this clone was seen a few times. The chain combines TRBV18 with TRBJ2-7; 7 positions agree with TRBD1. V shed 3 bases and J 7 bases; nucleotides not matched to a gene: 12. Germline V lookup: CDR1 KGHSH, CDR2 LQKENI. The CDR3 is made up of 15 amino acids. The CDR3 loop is CASSPGQSLAREQYF. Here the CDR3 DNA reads TGTGCCAGCTCACCGGGACAGAGTTTAGCGAGGGAGCAGTACTTC.

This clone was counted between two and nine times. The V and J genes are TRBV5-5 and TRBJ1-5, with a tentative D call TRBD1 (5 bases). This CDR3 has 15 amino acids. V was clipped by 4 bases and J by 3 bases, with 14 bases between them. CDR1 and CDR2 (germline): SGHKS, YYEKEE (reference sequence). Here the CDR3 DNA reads TGTGCCAGCAGCCCGACTCGACAGATCAATCAGCCCCAGCATTTT. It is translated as CASSPTRQINQPQHF.

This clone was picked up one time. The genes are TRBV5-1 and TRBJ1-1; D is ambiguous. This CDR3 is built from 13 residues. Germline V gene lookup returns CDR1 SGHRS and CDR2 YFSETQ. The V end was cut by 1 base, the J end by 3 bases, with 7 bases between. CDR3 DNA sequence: TGCGCCAGCAGCTTGACGGAGGACACTGAAGCTTTCTTT. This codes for CASSLTEDTEAFF.

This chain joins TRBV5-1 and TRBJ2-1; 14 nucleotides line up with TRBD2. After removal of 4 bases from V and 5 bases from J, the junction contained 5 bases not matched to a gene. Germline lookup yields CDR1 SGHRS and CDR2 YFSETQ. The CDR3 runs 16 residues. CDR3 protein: CASSPGTSGGNNEQFF. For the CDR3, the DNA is TGCGCCAGCAGCCCCGGGACTAGCGGGGGTAACAATGAGCAGTTCTTC.

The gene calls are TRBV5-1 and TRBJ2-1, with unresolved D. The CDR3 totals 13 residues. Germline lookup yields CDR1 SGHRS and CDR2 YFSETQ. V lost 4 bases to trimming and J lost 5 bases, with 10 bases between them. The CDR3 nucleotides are TGCGCCAGCAGCGGCCTTGTGGACAATGAGCAGTTCTTC. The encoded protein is CASSGLVDNEQFF.

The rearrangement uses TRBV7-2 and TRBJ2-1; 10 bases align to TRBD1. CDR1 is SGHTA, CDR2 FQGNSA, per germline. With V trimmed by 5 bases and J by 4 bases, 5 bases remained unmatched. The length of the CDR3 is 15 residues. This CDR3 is CASSQGQGGYNEQFF. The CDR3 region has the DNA TGTGCCAGCAGCCAAGGACAGGGGGGGTACAATGAGCAGTTCTTC.

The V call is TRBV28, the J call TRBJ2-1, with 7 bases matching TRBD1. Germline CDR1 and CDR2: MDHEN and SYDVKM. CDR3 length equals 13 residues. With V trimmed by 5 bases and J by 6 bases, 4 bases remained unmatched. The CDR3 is CASSRDSGNEQFF. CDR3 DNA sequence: TGTGCCAGCAGTAGGGACAGCGGCAATGAGCAGTTCTTC.

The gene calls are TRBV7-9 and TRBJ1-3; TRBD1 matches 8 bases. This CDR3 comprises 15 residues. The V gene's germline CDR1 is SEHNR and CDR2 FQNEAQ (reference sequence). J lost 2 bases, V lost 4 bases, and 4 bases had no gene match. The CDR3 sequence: CASSSGQVPGNTIYF. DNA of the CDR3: TGTGCCAGCAGCTCGGGACAGGTCCCTGGAAACACCATATATTTT.

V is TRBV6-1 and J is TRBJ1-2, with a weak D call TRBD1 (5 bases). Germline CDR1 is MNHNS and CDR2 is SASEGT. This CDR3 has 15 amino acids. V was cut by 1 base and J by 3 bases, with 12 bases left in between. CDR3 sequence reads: CASSEEGPLDYGYTF. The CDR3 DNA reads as TGTGCCAGCAGTGAAGAGGGACCCCTCGACTATGGCTACACCTTC.

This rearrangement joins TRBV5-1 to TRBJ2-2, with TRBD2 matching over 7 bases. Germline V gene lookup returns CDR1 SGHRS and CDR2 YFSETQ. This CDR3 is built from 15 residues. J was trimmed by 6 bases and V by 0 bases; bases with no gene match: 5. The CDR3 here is CASSLARAGAGELFF. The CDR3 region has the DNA TGCGCCAGCAGCTTGGCCAGGGCGGGAGCCGGGGAGCTGTTTTTT.